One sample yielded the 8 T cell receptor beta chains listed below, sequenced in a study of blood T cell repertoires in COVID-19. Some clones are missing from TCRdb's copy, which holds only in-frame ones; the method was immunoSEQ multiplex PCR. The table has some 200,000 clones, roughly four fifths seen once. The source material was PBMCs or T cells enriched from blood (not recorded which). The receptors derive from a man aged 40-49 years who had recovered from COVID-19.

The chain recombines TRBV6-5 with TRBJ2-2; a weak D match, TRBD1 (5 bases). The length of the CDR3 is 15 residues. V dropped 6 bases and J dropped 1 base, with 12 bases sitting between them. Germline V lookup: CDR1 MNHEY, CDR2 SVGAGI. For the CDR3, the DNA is TGTGCCAGCAGCCGGACACGGATGAACACCGGGGAGCTGTTTTTT. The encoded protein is CASSRTRMNTGELFF.

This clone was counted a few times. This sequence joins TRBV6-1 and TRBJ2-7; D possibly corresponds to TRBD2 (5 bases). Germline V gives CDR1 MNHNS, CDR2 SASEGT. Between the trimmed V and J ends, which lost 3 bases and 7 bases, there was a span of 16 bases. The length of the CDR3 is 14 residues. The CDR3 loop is CASSEQALSGEQYV. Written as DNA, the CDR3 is TGTGCCAGCAGTGAGCAGGCTCTCTCGGGGGAGCAGTACGTC.

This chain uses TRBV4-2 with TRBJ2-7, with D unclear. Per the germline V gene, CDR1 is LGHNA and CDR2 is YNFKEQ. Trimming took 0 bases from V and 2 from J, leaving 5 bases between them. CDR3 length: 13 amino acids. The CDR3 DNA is TGTGCCAGCAGCCAAGACACAACCTACGAGCAGTACGTC. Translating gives CASSQDTTYEQYV.

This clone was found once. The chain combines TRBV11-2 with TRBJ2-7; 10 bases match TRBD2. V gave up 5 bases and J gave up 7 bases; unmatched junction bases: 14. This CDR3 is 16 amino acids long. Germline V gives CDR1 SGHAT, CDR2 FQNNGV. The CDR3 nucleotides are TGTGCCAGCAGCCTGACTGGAGCGGGAGGGCCGGGAGAGCAGTACTTC. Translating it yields CASSLTGAGGPGEQYF.

In nucleotides, the CDR3 is TGTGCCTCCCAGGGGGGTAATAATTCACCCCTCCACTTT. Its protein is CASQGGNNSPLHF. The chain uses TRBV6-4 and TRBJ1-6; 7 bases match TRBD1. CDR3 length equals 13 residues. CDR1 and CDR2 from the germline V gene are MRHNA and SNTAGT. V was clipped by 11 bases and J by 5 bases; unmatched bases: 6.

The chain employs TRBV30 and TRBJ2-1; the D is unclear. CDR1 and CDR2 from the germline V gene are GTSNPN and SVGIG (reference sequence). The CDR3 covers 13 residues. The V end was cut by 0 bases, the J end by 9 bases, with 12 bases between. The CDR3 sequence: CAWSVMSGGEQFF. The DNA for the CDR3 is TGTGCCTGGAGTGTTATGTCCGGTGGTGAGCAGTTCTTC.

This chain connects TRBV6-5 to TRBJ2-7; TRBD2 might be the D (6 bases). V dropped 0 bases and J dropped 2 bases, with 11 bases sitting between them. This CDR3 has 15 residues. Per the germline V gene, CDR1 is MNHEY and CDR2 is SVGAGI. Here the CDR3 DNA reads TGTGCCAGCAGTTACTCAACGGGCGGGACCTACGAGCAGTACTTC. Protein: CASSYSTGGTYEQYF.

The CDR3 coding sequence is TGCGCCAGCAGCCAAGAATTTCGGCTAGCGGGAAATGACATTCAGTACTTC. It specifies CASSQEFRLAGNDIQYF. The rearrangement uses TRBV4-1 and TRBJ2-4, with 9 bases aligning to TRBD2. The CDR3 length is 17 residues. Germline V gene data show CDR1 as MGHRA and CDR2 as YSYEKL. V dropped 0 bases and J dropped 8; count of bases not matched to a gene: 11.